Here is one TCR beta chain with its context. Assay: immunoSEQ multiplex PCR; the TCRdb copy retains only in-frame clones and omits some. Of 68,000 or so clones in the sample, 84% are singletons; the top ten hold around 2.1%. The germline gives CDR1 SEHNR, CDR2 FQNEAQ (reference sequence). The CDR3 sequence is 19 residues long. V was clipped by 6 bases and J by 0 bases; unmatched bases: 9. The data are from a study of OX40 agonist ivuxolimab in advanced cancers. The clonotype was recovered from an adult with an advanced solid tumor such as melanoma, head and neck, liver or kidney cancer. The specimen was CD4+ or CD8+ T cells sorted from blood, collected in a trial of the OX40 agonist ivuxolimab. The chain is built from TRBV7-9 and TRBJ1-6; 12 bases match TRBD1. The CDR3 spells CASRSGTGGVSSYNSPLHF. The CDR3 DNA follows: TGTGCCAGCAGATCCGGGACAGGGGGCGTCAGCTCCTATAATTCACCCCTCCACTTT.